The 6 T cell receptor beta chains below were found in one sample sequenced in a study of T cell responses to AZD1222 COVID-19 vaccine. Here immunoSEQ multiplex PCR was the method, and the copy in TCRdb shows in-frame clones only, minus some. Of some 89,000 clones in the sample, roughly 90% were seen once. This specimen was peripheral blood, taken on day 0 of AZD1222 vaccination. The receptors were gathered from an adult in good health.

The rearrangement joins TRBV27 to TRBJ2-7, with TRBD1 as a possible D gene (6 bases). Germline CDR1 is MNHEY and CDR2 is SMNVEV (reference sequence). The CDR3 consists of 13 residues. The V end was cut by 5 bases, the J end by 6 bases, with 14 bases between. The CDR3: CASSHRDNSEQYF. CDR3 DNA sequence: TGTGCCAGCAGTCACCGGGACAATTCCGAGCAGTACTTC.

This clone was found a few times. The chain employs TRBV29-1 and TRBJ2-1, with 12 nucleotides matching TRBD2. Germline CDR1 is SQVTM and CDR2 is ANQGSEA. The CDR3 has 13 amino acids. The trim removed 7 bases at V and 4 bases at J, leaving 2 bases unmatched. CDR3 bases: TGCAGCGCCGGGACTAGCGGGTACAATGAGCAGTTCTTC. Translated: CSAGTSGYNEQFF.

The chain employs TRBV7-9 and TRBJ1-5; D is ambiguous. Looked up from germline, CDR1 is SEHNR and CDR2 is FQNEAQ (reference sequence). There are 14 residues in the CDR3. V lost 2 bases and J 1 base, leaving 6 bases between the germline ends. The CDR3 spells CASSLTASNQPQHF. CDR3 DNA: TGTGCCAGCAGCTTAACGGCCAGCAATCAGCCCCAGCATTTT.

This chain joins TRBV7-8 and TRBJ2-1; TRBD2 aligns across 8 bases. The CDR3 spans 15 residues. V lost 1 base, J lost 7 bases, and 6 bases stayed unmatched. Germline V gene sequence: CDR1 SGHVS, CDR2 FQNEAQ. CDR3 DNA sequence: TGTGCCAGCAGCTTAGGGGGACTAGGGGGTAATGAGCAGTTCTTC. Its translation: CASSLGGLGGNEQFF.

The genes are TRBV19 and TRBJ1-3; D gene unclear. The CDR3 is 14 amino acids. Germline lookup yields CDR1 LNHDA and CDR2 SQIVND (reference sequence). The V end was cut by 5 bases, the J end by 1 base, with 9 bases between. The CDR3 nucleotides read TGTGCCAGTAGTCCCGTGAGATCTGGAAACACCATATATTTT. This encodes CASSPVRSGNTIYF. Full variable domain (missing parts from reference TRBV19 and TRBJ1-3): DGGITQSPKYLFRKEGQNVTLSCEQNLNHDAMYWYRQDPGQGLRLIYYSQIVNDFQKGDIAEGYSVSREKKESFPLTVTSAQKNPTAFYLCASSPVRSGNTIYFGEGSWLTVV.

The J gene is TRBJ2-3, the V gene TRBV5-1; TRBD1 aligns across 7 bases. The CDR3 spans 15 residues. Germline V CDR1 and CDR2: SGHRS, YFSETQ. The J segment lost 0 bases and the V segment lost 4 bases, leaving 5 bases of the junction unmatched. The CDR3 loop reads CASSGLQGSTDTQYF. Here the CDR3 DNA reads TGCGCCAGCAGCGGATTACAGGGGAGCACAGATACGCAGTATTTT.